This T cell receptor (beta chain) is from a study of blood T cell repertoires in COVID-19. Study in general: Acute and convalescent COVID-19 samples came from the United States, Italy and Spain.

Per the study methods: How many nucleated cells were present was estimated from reference gene primer amplification. The assay was immunoSEQ multiplex PCR, and TCRdb's table has in-frame clones only and misses some. V, J and clone size derive from that table, while D and trimming were established from the DNA sequence. This sample carries approximately 220,000 clones, roughly nine tenths of them seen once, and the ten largest clones take around 4%. The study recruited people aged 18 to 89 years across approximately 25 US areas. Assignments of participants to cohorts depended upon their own reported clinical history. This CDR3 has 15 residues. Germline trimming cut 5 bases from V and 3 bases from J; bases unmatched to any gene: 8. The V gene's germline CDR1 is SGHTA and CDR2 FQGNSA.

The sample comprised PBMCs or T cells enriched from blood (not recorded which). The chain carries TRBV7-2 and TRBJ2-7, with 9 bases that match TRBD1. This clonotype was obtained from a woman younger than 45 with acute COVID-19. This chain's CDR3 is CASSPVGQGNYEQYF. DNA for the CDR3: TGTGCCAGCAGCCCAGTAGGACAGGGGAACTACGAGCAGTACTTC.